The clone carrying this T cell receptor (beta chain) was seen a single time. The junction does not match germline at one end; this may be a read error. These data belong to a study of CD8 T cells in Susac syndrome. Through CD27 and CD45RA staining, memory subsets were defined for TEMRA sorting. Reverse transcription used about 0.45 to 1 ug RNA and random hexamers. TCRdb reprocessed the immunoSEQ multiplex PCR reads via MiXCR and lists one record per CDR3 protein. This table has under 2,500 distinct CDR3 sequences, more than 65% appearing once. Germline CDR1 is SGHVS and CDR2 is FQNEAQ. CDR3 size: 16 residues.

Input material: CD8+ TEMRA cells from PBMCs. Subset noted: FACS-sorted terminally differentiated effector memory CD8+ T cells re-expressing CD45RA (CD8+ TEMRA). The J gene is TRBJ1-5, the V gene TRBV7-8, with 9 bases fitting TRBD1. This sequence was found in a human donor with Susac syndrome. The CDR3 bases are TGTTCCAGCAGCTTAGGGACAGGGATTCACAATCAGCCCCAGCATTTT. Protein sequence: CSSSLGTGIHNQPQHF.